What follows are 32 T cell receptor beta chains derived from one specimen sequenced in a study of cytomegalovirus exposure and HLA in healthy donors (dated by TCRdb to between 2016 and 2019). Libraries were made using the immunoSEQ multiplex PCR assay. For the multiplex PCR, a mixture combining 60 forward primers for TCR Vbeta segments and 13 reverse primers for TCR Jbeta segments was used. This immuneACCESS table, as held by TCRdb, lists in-frame sequences with V and J called but not all clones. Of the missing ones, under half trace to an unresolved V gene in checked studies; the others have no known cause. The sample has approximately 100,000 clones on record, 76% of them singletons. Of the sample, roughly 8% is held by the ten largest clones. Specimen: PBMCs. These TCRs come from a woman between 45 and 65 years old in good health and CMV-seropositive.

This rearrangement joins TRBV11-2 to TRBJ2-7, with TRBD1 matching over 10 bases. There are 16 residues in the CDR3. Germline CDR1 reads SGHAT; CDR2 reads FQNNGV. V lost 1 base to trimming and J lost 3 bases; unmatched junction nucleotides: 6. The CDR3 loop reads CASSLGYGQGDYEQYF. The DNA of the CDR3 is TGTGCCAGCAGCTTAGGTTACGGACAGGGGGACTACGAGCAGTACTTC.

This chain joins TRBV29-1 and TRBJ2-5; TRBD1 aligns across 9 bases. The J call may be faulty, since TRBJ2-7 better matches the DNA end. Germline V lookup: CDR1 SQVTM, CDR2 ANQGSEA. The CDR3 has 15 amino acids. CDR3 sequence reads: CSVEERDRDAYEQYF. In DNA form, the CDR3 reads TGCAGCGTTGAAGAACGGGACAGGGATGCCTACGAGCAGTACTTC.

The rearrangement joins TRBV9 to TRBJ1-1, with 9 nucleotides matching TRBD1. Per germline, CDR1 SGDLS and CDR2 YYNGEE. With V trimmed by 3 bases and J by 4 bases, 4 bases remained unmatched. This CDR3 is built from 14 residues. The CDR3, as DNA: TGTGCCAGCAGCGCCGGGACAGGGAGCACTGAAGCTTTCTTT. This encodes CASSAGTGSTEAFF.

Written as DNA, the CDR3 is TGTGCCAGCAGTCCCATTGGGACTGATGCCCCCTACGAGCAGTACTTC. This sequence encodes CASSPIGTDAPYEQYF. The rearrangement uses TRBV27 and TRBJ2-7, with D perhaps matching TRBD2 (6 bases). Deletions cut 5 bases from V and 2 bases from J, with 19 bases between. CDR1 is MNHEY and CDR2 is SMNVEV in the germline V gene (reference sequence). This CDR3 is 16 amino acids long.

This sequence joins TRBV7-8 and TRBJ2-7, with 7 bases aligning to TRBD2. Per the germline V gene, CDR1 is SGHVS and CDR2 is FQNEAQ. The V gene end was trimmed by 5 bases and the J gene end by 4 bases; junction bases not matched to a gene: 5. The CDR3 contains 13 residues. This CDR3 reads CASSPTGRYEQYF. DNA of the CDR3: TGTGCCAGCAGCCCTACCGGGAGGTACGAGCAGTACTTC.

The chain joins TRBV5-1 to TRBJ2-7, with D perhaps TRBD2 (6 bases). Between the trimmed V and J ends, which lost 5 bases and 6 bases, there was a span of 9 bases. Germline values: CDR1 SGHRS, CDR2 YFSETQ. The CDR3 totals 11 residues. The CDR3 is CASRLGGEQYF. CDR3 sequence (DNA): TGCGCCAGCAGACTGGGGGGCGAGCAGTACTTC. Variable domain in full (rest from reference TRBV5-1 and TRBJ2-7): KAGVTQTPRYLIKTRGQQVTLSCSPISGHRSVSWYQQTPGQGLQFLFEYFSETQRNKGNFPGRFSGRQFSNSRSEMNVSTLELGDSALYLCASRLGGEQYFGPGTRLTVT.

This clone was counted once. Other DNA sequences within the sample encode an identical CDR3. The chain uses TRBV9 and TRBJ1-5; unclear D gene. This CDR3 contains 14 residues. V lost 0 bases to trimming and J lost 4 bases, with 8 bases between them. CDR1 and CDR2 from the germline V gene are SGDLS and YYNGEE. Here the CDR3 reads CASSVGGGNQPQHF. CDR3 sequence (DNA): TGTGCCAGCAGCGTAGGAGGCGGGAATCAGCCCCAGCATTTT.

The gene calls are TRBV7-8 and TRBJ2-5; 7 bases are shared with TRBD2. Germline assignment: CDR1 SGHVS and CDR2 FQNEAQ. The CDR3 loop spans 13 amino acids. The trim removed 0 bases at V and 5 bases at J, leaving 0 bases unmatched. The chain's CDR3 is CASSLAGGETQYF. CDR3 coding DNA: TGTGCCAGCAGCTTAGCGGGGGGGGAGACCCAGTACTTC.

The CDR3: CASSLLSGDQPQHF. Here the CDR3 DNA reads TGCGCCAGCAGCTTGTTAAGCGGAGATCAGCCCCAGCATTTT. The chain has TRBV5-1 and TRBJ1-5, with D unresolved. Trimming took off 1 base at V and 5 bases at J, with 10 bases between the two ends. The CDR3 loop spans 14 amino acids. The germline CDR1 and CDR2 sequences are SGHRS and YFSETQ.

This clone appeared a few times. The V and J genes are TRBV5-4 and TRBJ2-3, with 9 bases matching TRBD2. In germline, CDR1 is SGHNT, CDR2 YYREEE (reference sequence). The CDR3 length is 15 residues. The V segment lost 0 bases and the J segment 2 bases; nucleotides outside the gene matches: 1. The CDR3 DNA sequence: TGTGCCAGCAGCTTGGGACTAGCGGACACAGATACGCAGTATTTT. It is translated as CASSLGLADTDTQYF.

The sample holds one count of this clone. The chain has TRBV5-4 and TRBJ2-7; possible D gene TRBD2, 5 bases. The germline V and J ends were trimmed by 3 bases and 0 bases, with 13 bases remaining between them. Germline V CDR1 and CDR2: SGHNT, YYREEE (reference sequence). The CDR3 runs to 15 residues. The CDR3, as DNA: TGTGCCAGCAGCTCTGGAGGCCCCAGCTCCTACGAGCAGTACTTC. This gives the protein CASSSGGPSSYEQYF.

This chain joins TRBV29-1 and TRBJ1-2, with D possibly being TRBD1 (6 bases). The germline V and J ends were trimmed by 6 bases and 6 bases, with 20 bases remaining between them. Per germline, CDR1 SQVTM and CDR2 ANQGSEA. CDR3 length equals 14 residues. This CDR3 reads CSVSTQQGSNGYTF. CDR3 bases: TGCAGCGTCTCTACCCAACAGGGCTCCAATGGCTACACCTTC. Together with reference TRBV29-1 and TRBJ1-2, the CDR3 gives the full variable domain: SAVISQKPSRDICQRGTSLTIQCQVDSQVTMMFWYRQQPGQSLTLIATANQGSEATYESGFVIDKFPISRPNLTFSTLTVSNMSPEDSSIYLCSVSTQQGSNGYTFGSGTRLTVV.

The gene calls are TRBV18 and TRBJ2-7; 8 bases agree with TRBD1. V was clipped by 3 bases and J by 3 bases; unmatched bases: 7. Germline V gives CDR1 KGHSH, CDR2 LQKENI. CDR3 length equals 15 residues. In DNA form, the CDR3 reads TGTGCCAGCTCACCCCCGGCAGGGGGCGGCTACGAGCAGTACTTC. It is translated as CASSPPAGGGYEQYF.

The chain links TRBV7-2 to TRBJ2-7; TRBD1 is a possible D gene (5 bases). Germline V gene lookup returns CDR1 SGHTA and CDR2 FQGNSA. This CDR3 region has 11 residues. Between the trimmed V and J ends, which lost 5 bases and 10 bases, there was a span of 12 bases. The DNA of the CDR3 is TGTGCCAGCAGCCGCGAGACAGCTCAGTACTTC. Amino acids: CASSRETAQYF.

The sample holds a few counts of this clone. The chain recombines TRBV5-6 with TRBJ1-5; D gene ambiguous. The V and J ends lost 3 bases and 7 bases respectively, with 14 bases between them. The CDR3 is 14 residues long. Germline V gene sequence: CDR1 SGHDT, CDR2 YYEEEE. The CDR3 is CASSSTPGGQPQHF. The CDR3 DNA sequence: TGTGCCAGCAGCTCCACCCCCGGCGGACAGCCCCAGCATTTT.

The rearrangement joins TRBV6-5 to TRBJ1-2, with D unclear. CDR3 length: 13 residues. Germline values: CDR1 MNHEY, CDR2 SVGAGI. Trimming pared 2 bases from V and 4 bases from J, leaving 8 bases between. CDR3 nucleotides: TGTGCCAGCAGTTACGAGGGAACCTATGGCTACACCTTC. Its protein is CASSYEGTYGYTF.

V usage is TRBV29-1 and J usage is TRBJ2-5, with D tentatively TRBD2 (6 bases). Trimming took off 4 bases at V and 5 bases at J, with 26 bases between the two ends. Germline V gene data show CDR1 as SQVTM and CDR2 as ANQGSEA. The CDR3 runs to 17 residues. CDR3 sequence: CSVALLNRGGIGETQYF. CDR3 sequence (DNA): TGCAGCGTTGCCTTACTTAATCGCGGAGGGATCGGGGAGACCCAGTACTTC. The full variable domain, in which reference TRBV29-1 and TRBJ2-5 provide the parts outside the CDR3, is SAVISQKPSRDICQRGTSLTIQCQVDSQVTMMFWYRQQPGQSLTLIATANQGSEATYESGFVIDKFPISRPNLTFSTLTVSNMSPEDSSIYLCSVALLNRGGIGETQYFGPGTRLLVL.

This clone came up a few times. The V call is TRBV7-2, the J call TRBJ2-6; 9 bases line up with TRBD1. The germline V gene encodes CDR1 SGHTA and CDR2 FQGNSA. Unmatched junction bases numbered 4, after V lost 4 bases and J lost 3 bases. This CDR3 contains 16 residues. In DNA form, the CDR3 reads TGTGCCAGCAGCTCCGGACAGGGGCTTGGGGCCAACGTCCTGACTTTC. It specifies CASSSGQGLGANVLTF.

This sequence joins TRBV18 and TRBJ1-4; TRBD1 might be the D (6 bases). Per the germline V gene, CDR1 is KGHSH and CDR2 is LQKENI. Trimming shortened V by 3 bases and J by 4 bases, and 12 bases separated the two germline ends. This CDR3 has 15 amino acids. This chain's CDR3 is CASSPSPGVNEKLFF. The CDR3, as DNA: TGTGCCAGCTCACCTTCCCCAGGGGTTAATGAAAAACTGTTTTTT.

This rearrangement joins TRBV5-8 to TRBJ1-1, with 8 bases that match TRBD1. Per germline, CDR1 SGHTS and CDR2 YDEGEE. CDR3 length equals 15 residues. After removal of 2 bases from V and 7 bases from J, the junction contained 10 bases not matched to a gene. CDR3 DNA sequence: TGTGCCAGCAGCTTCCTGACAGGGGTTGTGAATGAAGCTTTCTTT. It codes for CASSFLTGVVNEAFF.

The chain employs TRBV6-1 and TRBJ2-2; D remains unclear. CDR1 is MNHNS, CDR2 SASEGT, per germline. Trimming stripped 7 bases from V and 0 bases from J, with 9 bases between. The CDR3 has 14 amino acids. CDR3 residues: CASTAVTNTGELFF. The CDR3 DNA reads TGTGCCAGCACGGCGGTGACGAACACCGGGGAGCTGTTTTTT.

V and J are TRBV9 and TRBJ1-2, with D perhaps matching TRBD1 (5 bases). Looked up from germline, CDR1 is SGDLS and CDR2 is YYNGEE. V was clipped by 0 bases and J by 2 bases, with 11 bases between them. The CDR3 sequence is 15 residues long. The CDR3 region is CASSVDGRVNYGYTF. CDR3 in DNA: TGTGCCAGCAGCGTAGACGGCAGGGTAAACTATGGCTACACCTTC.

This clone appeared once. The CDR3 region has the DNA TGTGCCAGCGGTTTGGCGGGGAACACTGAAGCTTTCTTT. Amino acid sequence: CASGLAGNTEAFF. The chain combines TRBV6-5 with TRBJ1-1; no reliable D call. Germline V gene data show CDR1 as MNHEY and CDR2 as SVGAGI. The germline V and J ends were trimmed by 8 bases and 1 base, with 11 bases remaining between them. The CDR3 contains 13 residues.

This rearrangement joins TRBV7-3 to TRBJ2-3; 9 nucleotides agree with TRBD1. This CDR3 comprises 16 residues. J was trimmed by 6 bases and V by 5 bases; bases with no gene match: 12. The germline gives CDR1 SGHTA, CDR2 FQGTGA. The CDR3 here is CASSPNLQGAGDTQYF. CDR3 DNA sequence: TGTGCCAGCAGCCCCAATTTACAGGGGGCGGGGGATACGCAGTATTTT.

This rearrangement joins TRBV18 to TRBJ1-2; no definite D call. This CDR3 region has 15 residues. V shed 0 bases and J shed 7 bases, with 15 bases lying between them. Germline V gene sequence: CDR1 KGHSH, CDR2 LQKENI. The CDR3: CASSPPTLLAGGYTF. CDR3 DNA: TGTGCCAGCTCACCACCGACCCTGTTGGCAGGTGGCTACACCTTC.

The rearrangement uses TRBV6-6 and TRBJ2-7; perhaps TRBD2 as D (5 bases). This CDR3 is 15 amino acids long. V gave up 0 bases and J gave up 0 bases, with 9 bases separating them. CDR1 and CDR2 from the germline V gene are MNHNY and SVGAGI (reference sequence). The CDR3 DNA reads as TGTGCCAGCAGTTACTCGAGGGTCGTCTCCTACGAGCAGTACTTC. This codes for CASSYSRVVSYEQYF.

The V gene is TRBV27, the J gene TRBJ2-3, with TRBD2 matching over 8 bases. The CDR3 contains 16 residues. V lost 2 bases to trimming and J lost 0 bases; unmatched junction nucleotides: 4. In germline, CDR1 is MNHEY, CDR2 SMNVEV (reference sequence). CDR3 nucleotides: TGTGCCAGCAGTTTACCCCCTAGCGGGAGCACAGATACGCAGTATTTT. Amino acids: CASSLPPSGSTDTQYF.

The chain joins TRBV7-2 to TRBJ2-7, with TRBD1 matching over 7 bases. CDR1 and CDR2 (germline): SGHTA, FQGNSA. J gave up 2 bases and V 5 bases, and 12 bases lay outside the gene matches. The CDR3 is 16 residues long. In nucleotides, the CDR3 is TGTGCCAGCAGCATCGACAGGGCTAACCCACCCTACGAGCAGTACTTC. Protein sequence: CASSIDRANPPYEQYF.

The V and J genes are TRBV11-2 and TRBJ1-1, with D maybe TRBD1 (6 bases). Germline V gives CDR1 SGHAT, CDR2 FQNNGV. The CDR3 is 14 residues long. The V and J ends lost 3 bases and 1 base respectively, with 9 bases between them. CDR3 nucleotides: TGTGCCAGCAGCTTTCAGGGGTGGAACACTGAAGCTTTCTTT. This gives the protein CASSFQGWNTEAFF.

The V and J genes are TRBV5-1 and TRBJ1-5, with 10 bases lining up with TRBD1. This CDR3 region has 15 residues. Germline V lookup: CDR1 SGHRS, CDR2 YFSETQ. V trimming: 4 bases; J trimming: 4 bases; junction bases outside the gene matches: 5. CDR3 DNA: TGCGCCAGCAGCGTGGCGGGACAGGGGAATCAGCCCCAGCATTTT. Translation gives CASSVAGQGNQPQHF.

The V call is TRBV6-5, the J call TRBJ2-7; no definite D call. CDR1 and CDR2 (germline): MNHEY, SVGAGI. The V and J ends lost 6 bases and 0 bases respectively, with 6 bases between them. The length of the CDR3 is 12 residues. CDR3 loop: CASRSSSYEQYF. CDR3 sequence (DNA): TGTGCCAGCAGGTCGAGCTCCTACGAGCAGTACTTC.

This clone was counted a few times. V is TRBV6-5 and J is TRBJ2-1; possibly TRBD1 for D (6 bases). CDR3 size: 14 residues. The germline V gene has CDR1 MNHEY and CDR2 SVGAGI. Trimming pared 0 bases from V and 8 bases from J, leaving 11 bases between. The CDR3 protein is CASSYSTGRHEQFF. The CDR3 DNA reads as TGTGCCAGCAGTTACTCGACAGGTAGACATGAGCAGTTCTTC.